These 28 T cell receptor beta chains share one sample of origin, sequenced in a study of T cells after yellow fever vaccination. MiXCR, applied by TCRdb to the 5' RACE reads, yields one record per CDR3 protein. The data contain some 500,000 distinct CDR3 sequences, approximately 12% of them singletons. Sequenced here: PBMCs, sampled on the day of the yellow fever booster vaccination. Receptor source: a man aged 25 to 40 who received the YFV17D yellow fever vaccine.

This clonotype was counted a few times. The CDR3 sequence: CASSFLAGVSEQFF. Here the CDR3 DNA reads TGTGCCAGCAGTTTTCTAGCGGGAGTGAGTGAGCAGTTCTTC. This chain connects TRBV6-2 or TRBV6-3 to TRBJ2-1; 10 bases align to TRBD2. J was trimmed by 9 bases and V by 4 bases; bases with no gene match: 6. The CDR3 runs to 14 residues. Germline CDR1 and CDR2: MNHEY and SVGEGT.

The chain employs TRBV28 and TRBJ2-3; 11 bases map to TRBD2. The germline gives CDR1 MDHEN, CDR2 SYDVKM. With V trimmed by 4 bases and J by 5 bases, 11 bases remained unmatched. CDR3 length: 17 residues. CDR3 coding DNA: TGTGCCAGCAGTTCACCGGCACTAGCGGGAGTACAAGATACGCAGTATTTT. Protein sequence: CASSSPALAGVQDTQYF.

This rearrangement joins TRBV2 to TRBJ2-7; 11 nucleotides agree with TRBD1. Germline CDR1 is SNHLY and CDR2 is FYNNEI. The V segment lost 3 bases and the J segment 0 bases; nucleotides outside the gene matches: 4. The CDR3 is 16 amino acids. This CDR3 is CASSDPGQGVSYEQYF. CDR3 nucleotides: TGTGCCAGCAGTGATCCGGGACAGGGGGTCTCCTACGAGCAGTACTTC. Variable domain in full (rest from reference TRBV2 and TRBJ2-7): EPEVTQTPSHQVTQMGQEVILRCVPISNHLYFYWYRQILGQKVEFLVSFYNNEISEKSEIFDDQFSVERPDGSNFTLKIRSTKLEDSAMYFCASSDPGQGVSYEQYFGPGTRLTVT.

The chain carries TRBV4-3 and TRBJ2-6; weak D call: TRBD1 (6 bases). The CDR3 is 20 amino acids. The V end was cut by 4 bases, the J end by 4 bases, with 26 bases between. Germline V lookup: CDR1 LGHNA, CDR2 YSLEER. The CDR3 nucleotides read TGCGCCAGCAGCCCAGAATTACCGACAGGTAAAGCGTCAGGGGCCAACGTCCTGACTTTC. It is translated as CASSPELPTGKASGANVLTF.

This clonotype has just a few counts. The V and J genes are TRBV10-3 and TRBJ1-6, with no clear D. Germline lookup yields CDR1 ENHRY and CDR2 SYGVKD. The CDR3 sequence is 14 residues long. Trimming stripped 11 bases from V and 4 bases from J, with 15 bases between. The CDR3 sequence is CAVSLDPYNSPLHF. DNA of the CDR3: TGTGCCGTGAGTTTGGACCCTTATAATTCACCCCTCCACTTT.

This rearrangement joins TRBV19 to TRBJ2-5; no firm D call. The germline V and J ends were trimmed by 4 bases and 3 bases, with 9 bases remaining between them. The germline V gene encodes CDR1 LNHDA and CDR2 SQIVND (reference sequence). There are 13 residues in the CDR3. The CDR3 nucleotides read TGTGCCAGTAGTACGTGGGCAGAAGAGACCCAGTACTTC. Translated: CASSTWAEETQYF.

This clonotype has just a few counts. This chain uses TRBV7-2 with TRBJ2-1; 12 positions match TRBD2. V lost 7 bases to trimming and J lost 3 bases; unmatched junction nucleotides: 7. The CDR3 contains 16 residues. Germline CDR1 SGHTA, CDR2 FQGNSA. This chain's CDR3 is CASTAGTSGRYNEQFF. CDR3 bases: TGTGCCAGCACCGCCGGGACTAGCGGGCGCTACAATGAGCAGTTCTTC.

The rearrangement uses TRBV9 and TRBJ2-1, with a weak D call TRBD2 (6 bases). The V and J ends lost 3 bases and 4 bases respectively, with 17 bases between them. CDR3 length: 16 residues. From germline, CDR1 is SGDLS and CDR2 YYNGEE. CDR3 loop: CASSGSPGLAYNEQFF. CDR3 in DNA: TGTGCCAGCAGCGGATCACCGGGACTTGCATACAATGAGCAGTTCTTC.

This clonotype occurred a few times. One end of the junction varies from germline; a read error may be responsible. The chain carries TRBV10-3 and TRBJ1-1, with TRBD1 matching over 7 bases. Germline V gene lookup returns CDR1 ENHRY and CDR2 SYGVKD. The CDR3 loop spans 13 amino acids. CDR3 amino acids: CGISPEGATEAFF. CDR3 nucleotides: TGCGGCATCAGCCCGGAGGGGGCCACTGAAGCTTTCTTT.

This clonotype is categorized as large. The CDR3 DNA reads as TGTGCCAGCAGCCGGGACTACCCCTCCTACGAGCAGTACTTC. This translates into CASSRDYPSYEQYF. V and J are TRBV14 and TRBJ2-7; 7 positions agree with TRBD2. The CDR3 covers 14 residues. J was trimmed by 0 bases and V by 4 bases; bases with no gene match: 3. Germline loops: CDR1 SGHDN, CDR2 FVKESK.

This chain connects TRBV20-1 to TRBJ1-5, with 12 bases matching TRBD1. This CDR3 region has 16 residues. Looked up from germline, CDR1 is DFQATT and CDR2 is SNEGSKA (reference sequence). V shed 8 bases and J 9 bases; nucleotides not matched to a gene: 17. CDR3: CSFWGQGAYWGWPQHF. The DNA for the CDR3 is TGCAGTTTTTGGGGACAGGGGGCGTATTGGGGTTGGCCCCAGCATTTT.

This clonotype was detected many times. V usage is TRBV7-2 and J usage is TRBJ2-1; D gene ambiguous. This CDR3 is 11 amino acids long. V lost 4 bases and J 10 bases, leaving 8 bases between the germline ends. Germline CDR1 SGHTA, CDR2 FQGNSA. The CDR3: CASSSGTEQFF. CDR3 DNA sequence: TGTGCCAGCAGCTCGGGTACGGAGCAGTTCTTC. The full variable domain, with the rest looked up from reference TRBV7-2 and TRBJ2-1, is GAGVSQSPSNKVTEKGKDVELRCDPISGHTALYWYRQSLGQGLEFLIYFQGNSAPDKSGLPSDRFSAERTGGSVSTLTIQRTQQEDSAVYLCASSSGTEQFFGPGTRLTVL.

The chain recombines TRBV27 with TRBJ1-2, with a tentative D call TRBD1 (5 bases). Germline V gene sequence: CDR1 MNHEY, CDR2 SMNVEV (reference sequence). The V end lost 5 bases, the J end lost 4 bases, and 26 bases lay between the germline ends. The CDR3 runs to 18 residues. The chain's CDR3 is CASSPDRPIRQRPYGYTF. The CDR3 nucleotides read TGTGCCAGCAGTCCCGACCGACCCATCAGACAGCGGCCCTATGGCTACACCTTC.

This clonotype was seen a handful of times. The chain recombines TRBV4-3 with TRBJ2-1; perhaps TRBD2 as D (5 bases). The CDR3 covers 13 residues. Germline CDR1 LGHNA, CDR2 YSLEER. V was pared by 0 bases and J by 7 bases, with 7 bases between. The CDR3 is CASSQEGGNEQFF. Written as DNA, the CDR3 is TGCGCCAGCAGCCAAGAAGGAGGAAATGAGCAGTTCTTC.

This clonotype has more than one count but fewer than ten. The chain joins TRBV7-8 to TRBJ2-6; TRBD2 is a possible D gene (6 bases). Germline V gives CDR1 SGHVS, CDR2 FQNEAQ. The V gene lost 3 bases and the J gene lost 18 bases, with 21 bases spanning the gap. The CDR3 contains 14 residues. CDR3 coding DNA: TGTGCCAGCAGCTTCCTCTCCGGGGGAGGCACTGCGACTTTC. Its translation is CASSFLSGGGTATF.

Only a few counts were recorded for this clonotype. The chain has TRBV5-1 and TRBJ2-7; D possibly corresponds to TRBD1 (5 bases). The CDR3 has 13 amino acids. Between the trimmed V and J ends, which lost 6 bases and 4 bases, there was a span of 14 bases. The germline V gene has CDR1 SGHRS and CDR2 YFSETQ. The CDR3 region has the DNA TGCGCCAGCAAGGTCAGTACAGGATACGAGCAGTACTTC. It encodes CASKVSTGYEQYF. Variable domain in full (rest from reference TRBV5-1 and TRBJ2-7): KAGVTQTPRYLIKTRGQQVTLSCSPISGHRSVSWYQQTPGQGLQFLFEYFSETQRNKGNFPGRFSGRQFSNSRSEMNVSTLELGDSALYLCASKVSTGYEQYFGPGTRLTVT.

This clonotype showed up just a few times. J is TRBJ2-1 and V is TRBV11-2, with D tentatively TRBD2 (6 bases). Trimming took 5 bases from V and 6 from J, leaving 26 bases between them. Germline V gives CDR1 SGHAT, CDR2 FQNNGV. CDR3 length: 18 amino acids. The CDR3 region has the DNA TGTGCCAGCAGCCCAACTGCCCGGGGGACCCCCGGACTCAATGAGCAGTTCTTC. This sequence encodes CASSPTARGTPGLNEQFF.

The CDR3 loop reads CASSQNAASGGELFF. The CDR3 DNA reads TGTGCCAGCTCACAGAACGCGGCGTCCGGCGGGGAGCTGTTTTTT. The chain uses TRBV18 and TRBJ2-2; no firm D call. The V end was cut by 4 bases, the J end by 7 bases, with 16 bases between. This CDR3 comprises 15 residues. Germline V gene sequence: CDR1 KGHSH, CDR2 LQKENI. Full variable domain (rest looked up from reference TRBV18 and TRBJ2-2): NAGVMQNPRHLVRRRGQEARLRCSPMKGHSHVYWYRQLPEEGLKFMVYLQKENIIDESGMPKERFSAEFPKEGPSILRIQQVVRGDSAAYFCASSQNAASGGELFFGEGSRLTVL.

This clonotype has a handful of counts. The chain recombines TRBV9 with TRBJ1-2; no reliable D call. Trimming pared 0 bases from V and 9 bases from J, leaving 9 bases between. Germline V gene lookup returns CDR1 SGDLS and CDR2 YYNGEE. The CDR3 totals 12 residues. The CDR3 here is CASSVGLSSYTF. DNA of the CDR3: TGTGCCAGCAGCGTAGGTCTCAGCAGCTACACCTTC.

The CDR3 sequence: CASSRTPDRGRTEAFF. The CDR3 DNA follows: TGTGCCAGCAGCCGTACCCCTGACAGGGGGCGCACTGAAGCTTTCTTT. The chain carries TRBV7-9 and TRBJ1-1; 10 bases agree with TRBD1. From germline, CDR1 is SEHNR and CDR2 FQNEAQ (reference sequence). J was trimmed by 4 bases and V by 5 bases; bases with no gene match: 10. The CDR3 runs to 16 residues.

The CDR3 bases are TGCAGCGTTGGCGGCGGGAGGGGGTATGAGCAGTTCTTC. Amino acids: CSVGGGRGYEQFF. The chain has TRBV29-1 and TRBJ2-1, with TRBD2 identical over 9 bases. The J segment lost 8 bases and the V segment lost 4 bases, leaving 6 bases of the junction unmatched. This CDR3 has 13 amino acids. Germline V gene lookup returns CDR1 SQVTM and CDR2 ANQGSEA.

The genes are TRBV5-1 and TRBJ2-5; TRBD2 matches 10 bases. The ends lost 4 bases at V and 2 bases at J; junction bases unmatched: 8. Looked up from germline, CDR1 is SGHRS and CDR2 is YFSETQ. The CDR3 covers 16 residues. The CDR3 region is CASSRTSGGKQETQYF. The CDR3 region has the DNA TGCGCCAGCAGCCGGACTAGCGGAGGGAAGCAAGAGACCCAGTACTTC. Supplemented by reference TRBV5-1 and TRBJ2-5, the full variable domain reads KAGVTQTPRYLIKTRGQQVTLSCSPISGHRSVSWYQQTPGQGLQFLFEYFSETQRNKGNFPGRFSGRQFSNSRSEMNVSTLELGDSALYLCASSRTSGGKQETQYFGPGTRLLVL.

Only a few counts were recorded for this clonotype. V usage is TRBV18 and J usage is TRBJ2-1; 10 nucleotides agree with TRBD1. In germline, CDR1 is KGHSH, CDR2 LQKENI. The CDR3 totals 16 residues. The V segment lost 1 base and the J segment 6 bases; nucleotides outside the gene matches: 6. The CDR3 spells CASSPLRDRGSNEQFF. The DNA of the CDR3 is TGTGCCAGCTCACCACTCCGGGACAGGGGCTCCAATGAGCAGTTCTTC.

This chain connects TRBV20-1 to TRBJ1-1, with a tentative D call TRBD1 (5 bases). V was cut by 6 bases and J by 1 base, with 18 bases left in between. Germline CDR1 and CDR2: DFQATT and SNEGSKA (reference sequence). There are 15 residues in the CDR3. The CDR3 nucleotides are TGCAGTGCCCTCCCCGCTAGACAGTCGAACACTGAAGCTTTCTTT. Its protein product is CSALPARQSNTEAFF.

This chain connects TRBV20-1 to TRBJ2-3; D is perhaps TRBD2 (5 bases). This CDR3 is built from 13 residues. Looked up from germline, CDR1 is DFQATT and CDR2 is SNEGSKA (reference sequence). Trimming took off 4 bases at V and 4 bases at J, with 12 bases between the two ends. CDR3 region: CSANKRHADTQYF. In DNA, the CDR3 is TGCAGTGCTAATAAGCGGCACGCAGATACGCAGTATTTT.

This clonotype was detected only a few times. The chain links TRBV6-1 to TRBJ2-2; D tentatively fits TRBD1 or TRBD2 (5 bases each). Germline V lookup: CDR1 MNHNS, CDR2 SASEGT. This CDR3 is 16 amino acids long. V lost 10 bases, J lost 7 bases, and 25 bases lay in between. For the CDR3, the DNA is TGTGCCACTCCGGGACCCCGCTTCGATTTTCACGGGGAGCTGTTTTTT. Its translation: CATPGPRFDFHGELFF.

This clonotype was seen a few times. V is TRBV7-8 and J is TRBJ1-5; D perhaps matches TRBD1 (6 bases). The CDR3 is made up of 15 amino acids. V was pared by 0 bases and J by 5 bases, with 11 bases between. Germline-derived CDR1 and CDR2 are SGHVS and FQNEAQ. CDR3 residues: CASSLANGGDQPQHF. In DNA form, the CDR3 reads TGTGCCAGCAGCTTAGCGAATGGGGGCGATCAGCCCCAGCATTTT.

This clonotype was seen only a few times. The J gene is TRBJ2-1, the V gene TRBV7-3; 7 nucleotides line up with TRBD1. Trimming cost V 6 bases and J 3 bases; bases outside gene matches: 8. Germline CDR1 reads SGHTA; CDR2 reads FQGTGA. The CDR3 spans 15 residues. CDR3 in DNA: TGTGCCAGCAGTTTGGTCGGGACAGACTACAATGAGCAGTTCTTC. Encoded protein: CASSLVGTDYNEQFF.